Each of the 23 T cell receptor beta chains below was sequenced from the same sample in a study of blood T cell repertoires in COVID-19. Libraries were prepared by immunoSEQ multiplex PCR; TCRdb keeps only in-frame clonotypes and omits some of them. The sample comprises about 120,000 clones, roughly 75% of which are singletons, and around 16% rests with the top ten. Sequencing used peripheral blood. The receptors come from a man aged 55 to 70 with active or convalescent COVID-19.

V gene TRBV4-1 combines with J gene TRBJ2-1; 10 nucleotides align to TRBD2. The length of the CDR3 is 14 residues. V lost 0 bases, J lost 15 bases, and 8 bases stayed unmatched. Looked up from germline, CDR1 is MGHRA and CDR2 is YSYEKL. The CDR3 spells CASSQETSGTEWFF. The CDR3 DNA follows: TGCGCCAGCAGCCAAGAAACTAGCGGGACCGAATGGTTCTTC.

This clone showed up just a few times. The chain recombines TRBV5-4 with TRBJ1-5; D is perhaps TRBD1 (5 bases). Trimming left V 4 bases short and J 3 bases short, with 11 bases between. The CDR3 totals 14 residues. CDR1 SGHNT and CDR2 YYREEE come from the germline V gene (reference sequence). DNA for the CDR3: TGTGCCAGCAGCCTCCAGGGCTTCAATCAGCCCCAGCATTTT. Protein sequence: CASSLQGFNQPQHF.

This chain uses TRBV28 with TRBJ1-5, with TRBD1 as a possible D gene (5 bases). CDR1 and CDR2 from the germline V gene are MDHEN and SYDVKM. The CDR3 contains 17 residues. V dropped 8 bases and J dropped 3 bases, with 23 bases sitting between them. The CDR3 spells CASGFFRAGSVNQPQHF. The CDR3 nucleotides read TGTGCCAGCGGCTTTTTTCGGGCAGGGTCGGTCAATCAGCCCCAGCATTTT.

The genes are TRBV7-3 and TRBJ2-1, with 7 positions matching TRBD2. CDR1 is SGHTA, CDR2 FQGTGA, per germline. There are 15 residues in the CDR3. V dropped 4 bases and J dropped 8; count of bases not matched to a gene: 11. The CDR3 bases are TGTGCCAGCAGCTATAGTCTGACTAGCAAAGATGAGCAGTTCTTC. Protein: CASSYSLTSKDEQFF. Full variable domain (remainder filled in from reference TRBV7-3 and TRBJ2-1): GAGVSQTPSNKVTEKGKYVELRCDPISGHTALYWYRQSLGQGPEFLIYFQGTGAADDSGLPNDRFFAVRPEGSVSTLKIQRTERGDSAVYLCASSYSLTSKDEQFFGPGTRLTVL.

The CDR3 is CASRPTAVNEKLFF. CDR3 nucleotide sequence: TGTGCCAGCAGACCGACAGCAGTTAATGAAAAACTGTTTTTT. The chain employs TRBV2 and TRBJ1-4; possibly TRBD1 for D (5 bases). Looked up from germline, CDR1 is SNHLY and CDR2 is FYNNEI. V was pared by 6 bases and J by 4 bases, with 12 bases between. The CDR3 has 14 amino acids.

There are many counts of this clone. This chain joins TRBV5-1 and TRBJ2-4, with D perhaps TRBD1 (6 bases). CDR1 is SGHRS and CDR2 is YFSETQ in the germline V gene. V dropped 1 base and J dropped 2 bases, with 10 bases sitting between them. The CDR3 is 15 amino acids. The CDR3 sequence: CASSLQTGSKNIQYF. The CDR3 DNA sequence: TGCGCCAGCAGCTTGCAAACAGGGTCCAAAAACATTCAGTACTTC. Looking up the rest from reference TRBV5-1 and TRBJ2-4 gives the full variable domain: KAGVTQTPRYLIKTRGQQVTLSCSPISGHRSVSWYQQTPGQGLQFLFEYFSETQRNKGNFPGRFSGRQFSNSRSEMNVSTLELGDSALYLCASSLQTGSKNIQYFGAGTRLSVL.

The chain couples TRBV3-1 (or the pseudogene TRBV3-2) to TRBJ1-2, with unresolved D. The V gene lost 1 base and the J gene lost 0 bases, with 6 bases spanning the gap. The germline V gene has CDR1 LGHDT and CDR2 YNNKEL (reference sequence). The CDR3 is 14 amino acids. As DNA, the CDR3 is TGTGCCAGCAGCCAAGCCTATGCTAACTATGGCTACACCTTC. It specifies CASSQAYANYGYTF.

The V call is TRBV24-1, the J call TRBJ2-2; TRBD1 aligns across 10 bases. The CDR3 is 16 residues long. In germline, CDR1 is KGHDR, CDR2 SFDVKD. V lost 1 base and J lost 6; bases outside the gene matches: 4. CDR3 DNA sequence: TGTGCCACCAGTGATTTCTTGGGACAGGGGTCCGGGGAGCTGTTTTTT. It translates to CATSDFLGQGSGELFF.

The gene calls are TRBV7-2 and TRBJ1-6; the D is unclear. The CDR3 is made up of 14 amino acids. V lost 2 bases, J lost 7 bases, and 9 bases lay in between. Per germline, CDR1 SGHTA and CDR2 FQGNSA. CDR3 nucleotide sequence: TGTGCCAGCAGCTTATCCGCGGGAAATTCACCCCTCCACTTT. Its protein is CASSLSAGNSPLHF.

This chain uses TRBV3-1 (or the pseudogene TRBV3-2) with TRBJ2-7, with D possibly being TRBD1 (6 bases). Germline CDR1 LGHDT, CDR2 YNNKEL (reference sequence). This CDR3 region has 15 residues. Trimming removed 1 base at V and 3 bases at J, with 13 bases between. The CDR3 loop is CASSQGITGYYEQYF. The CDR3 coding sequence is TGTGCCAGCAGCCAAGGGATTACAGGGTACTACGAGCAGTACTTC.

CDR3 sequence (DNA): TGCGCCAGCAGCCAGGACGTCGGGGCGGGAGCCCCAGATACGCAGTATTTT. This gives the protein CASSQDVGAGAPDTQYF. V and J are TRBV4-1 and TRBJ2-3, with TRBD2 matching over 7 bases. Trimming at V came to 3 bases and at J to 4 bases, leaving 13 bases not matched to a gene. CDR3 size: 17 residues. Germline V gene lookup returns CDR1 MGHRA and CDR2 YSYEKL.

A single count supports this clone. The gene calls are TRBV3-1 (or the pseudogene TRBV3-2) and TRBJ2-2; D unclear. Per germline, CDR1 LGHDT and CDR2 YNNKEL (reference sequence). Trimming shortened V by 4 bases and J by 2 bases, and 2 bases separated the two germline ends. The CDR3 is made up of 12 amino acids. This CDR3 reads CASSPNTGELFF. DNA of the CDR3: TGTGCCAGCAGCCCTAACACCGGGGAGCTGTTTTTT.

V and J are TRBV20-1 and TRBJ2-4, with TRBD2 matching 8 bases. The CDR3 spans 19 residues. Germline V gene sequence: CDR1 DFQATT, CDR2 SNEGSKA (reference sequence). The V segment lost 3 bases and the J segment 0 bases; nucleotides outside the gene matches: 16. The CDR3 region has the DNA TGCAGTGCTAGTGCCCCCCCAGCGGGGGACGCATTAGCCAAAAACATTCAGTACTTC. This codes for CSASAPPAGDALAKNIQYF.

The chain uses TRBV6-5 and TRBJ2-3, with 8 bases that match TRBD1. Losses at the gene ends were 6 bases for V and 3 bases for J; bases not matched to a gene: 2. This CDR3 is built from 13 residues. Germline CDR1 reads MNHEY; CDR2 reads SVGAGI. Here the CDR3 DNA reads TGTGCCAGCAGCGACAGGGGTACAGATACGCAGTATTTT. Protein product: CASSDRGTDTQYF.

The chain has TRBV7-3 and TRBJ1-3; possible D gene TRBD1, 6 bases. There are 15 residues in the CDR3. Germline values: CDR1 SGHTA, CDR2 FQGTGA. V was cut by 5 bases and J by 3 bases, with 14 bases left in between. As DNA, the CDR3 is TGTGCCAGCAGCCCCGGGGGGCGGCTTGGAAACACCATATATTTT. This gives the protein CASSPGGRLGNTIYF.

CDR3 sequence (DNA): TGTGCCACCAGTGCCTCGGGACTAGCGCGCTCCTACGAGCAGTACTTC. Translation gives CATSASGLARSYEQYF. The chain couples TRBV24-1 to TRBJ2-7, with 10 bases identical to TRBD2. CDR3 size: 16 residues. J was trimmed by 0 bases and V by 5 bases; bases with no gene match: 6. Germline values: CDR1 KGHDR, CDR2 SFDVKD.

A remark on this clone: Other DNA sequences in this specimen translate into the identical CDR3. The chain uses TRBV12-3 or TRBV12-4 and TRBJ2-5; D is uncertain. This CDR3 spans 12 amino acids. Between the trimmed V and J ends, which lost 1 base and 4 bases, there was a span of 4 bases. CDR3 sequence reads: CASSLDRETQYF. CDR3 sequence (DNA): TGTGCCAGCAGTTTAGATAGAGAGACCCAGTACTTC.

As concerns this clone: The sample carries other DNA sequences with the same CDR3. The chain recombines TRBV11-2 with TRBJ2-5, with 7 bases identical to TRBD1. Per the germline V gene, CDR1 is SGHAT and CDR2 is FQNNGV. The CDR3 has 12 amino acids. V trimming: 6 bases; J trimming: 4 bases; junction bases outside the gene matches: 2. The CDR3 sequence: CASSRQGETQYF. The CDR3 region has the DNA TGTGCCAGCAGTCGACAGGGAGAGACCCAGTACTTC.

This clone was observed a single time. This sequence joins TRBV12-5 and TRBJ2-2, with TRBD2 matching over 8 bases. The length of the CDR3 is 19 residues. Germline V gene sequence: CDR1 LGHNT, CDR2 FRNRAP. Unmatched junction bases numbered 15, after V lost 0 bases and J lost 6 bases. In DNA, the CDR3 is TGTGCTAGTGGTTTGGTCCCATCGGGAGCGGGAGTATCCGCCGGGGAGCTGTTTTTT. The encoded protein is CASGLVPSGAGVSAGELFF. Full variable domain (missing parts from reference TRBV12-5 and TRBJ2-2): DARVTQTPRHKVTEMGQEVTMRCQPILGHNTVFWYRQTMMQGLELLAYFRNRAPLDDSGMPKDRFSAEMPDATLATLKIQPSEPRDSAVYFCASGLVPSGAGVSAGELFFGEGSRLTVL.

This clone was found once. This sequence joins TRBV7-2 and TRBJ2-7; D not certain. This CDR3 spans 14 amino acids. The germline V and J ends were trimmed by 1 base and 3 bases, with 10 bases remaining between them. CDR1 is SGHTA and CDR2 is FQGNSA in the germline V gene. The CDR3 loop is CASSLVYGNYEQYF. CDR3 nucleotide sequence: TGTGCCAGCAGCTTAGTTTATGGCAACTACGAGCAGTACTTC.

The gene calls are TRBV15 and TRBJ2-3, with D hard to call. Germline lookup yields CDR1 LNHNV and CDR2 YYDKDF (reference sequence). The CDR3 length is 15 residues. Trimming stripped 0 bases from V and 0 bases from J, with 7 bases between. CDR3 nucleotides: TGTGCCACCAGCAGAGATACAGCTAGCACAGATACGCAGTATTTT. This encodes CATSRDTASTDTQYF.

The DNA for the CDR3 is TGTGCCAGCAGCTTGTATCAGGGGGCCGGCTACAATGAGCAGTTCTTC. Residues: CASSLYQGAGYNEQFF. The genes are TRBV7-2 and TRBJ2-1, with TRBD1 identical over 8 bases. The CDR3 is made up of 16 amino acids. V lost 3 bases to trimming and J lost 3 bases; unmatched junction nucleotides: 7. Germline V CDR1 and CDR2: SGHTA, FQGNSA.

V is TRBV5-1 and J is TRBJ2-3; no firm D call. V was trimmed by 5 bases and J by 2 bases, leaving 6 bases between them. The CDR3 extends over 12 amino acids. Germline V gives CDR1 SGHRS, CDR2 YFSETQ. CDR3 region: CASSLLTDTQYF. CDR3 in DNA: TGCGCCAGCAGTCTACTCACAGATACGCAGTATTTT.